Listed below are T cell receptor beta chains from one sample, sequenced in a study of blood T cell repertoires in COVID-19. TCRdb's table, derived via immunoSEQ multiplex PCR, lists solely in-frame clones and lacks some. The sample consists of more than 70,000 clones, about nine tenths of them appearing once. Sequencing was performed on peripheral blood. The receptor source for this set is a woman older than 75 with acute or convalescent COVID-19. Both conserved end residues are part of each CDR3. Fields, in order: CDR3 protein, CDR3 DNA, V gene, J gene, D gene, clone size. A D gene is named only where the DNA matches it firmly. Rows give clone size only sometimes, using once, few, many, or a class for an expanded clone.

CASESVLPDTQYF	TGCGCCAGCGAAAGCGTACTACCGGATACGCAGTATTTT	TRBV10-2	TRBJ2-3	-	-
CASSMQGPNTGELFF	TGTGCCAGTAGTATGCAGGGGCCGAACACCGGGGAGCTGTTTTTT	TRBV19	TRBJ2-2	-	-
CASSLGDSSGNTIYF	TGTGCCAGCAGCTTAGGGGACAGCTCTGGAAACACCATATATTTT	TRBV11-2	TRBJ1-3	TRBD1	once
CASFRGGQGAQYTF	TGTGCCAGCTTTCGTGGGGGACAGGGGGCCCAGTACACCTTC	TRBV6-5	TRBJ1-2	TRBD1	-
CASSLAVAGVSYNEQFF	TGTGCCAGCAGCTTAGCTGTAGCGGGAGTGTCCTACAATGAGCAGTTCTTC	TRBV7-2	TRBJ2-1	TRBD2	-
CASSPNQASVGGELFF	TGTGCCAGCTCACCAAACCAGGCTAGCGTCGGCGGGGAGCTGTTTTTT	TRBV18	TRBJ2-2	-	-
CASSLAPGDISYGYTF	TGTGCCAGCAGCCTAGCCCCCGGGGACATCTCCTATGGCTACACCTTC	TRBV7-2	TRBJ1-2	-	once
CAGSRSAGDPQYF	TGCGCCGGCTCGAGGTCGGCGGGGGATCCGCAGTATTTT	TRBV4-1	TRBJ2-3	TRBD2	-
CASTYTENTEAFF	TGTGCCAGCACCTATACAGAGAACACTGAAGCTTTCTTT	TRBV11-1	TRBJ1-1	-	-
CASSGAARSGGNQPQHF	TGTGCCAGCAGTGGAGCCGCTAGGTCGGGTGGCAATCAGCCCCAGCATTTT	TRBV6-1	TRBJ1-5	-	-
CASSPHRDRAMGAFF	TGTGCCAGCAGTCCTCATCGGGACAGGGCGATGGGGGCTTTCTTT	TRBV27	TRBJ1-1	TRBD1	few
CASSLARTPYNEQFF	TGTGCCAGCAGCTTAGCTCGGACTCCCTACAATGAGCAGTTCTTC	TRBV7-2	TRBJ2-1	-	-
CAIRPGQNYGYTF	TGTGCCATCAGACCGGGACAGAACTATGGCTACACCTTC	TRBV10-3	TRBJ1-2	TRBD1	-
CASSLSPSGSKETQYF	TGCGCCAGCAGCTTGTCCCCTAGCGGGAGTAAAGAGACCCAGTACTTC	TRBV5-1	TRBJ2-5	TRBD2	-
CASSRDSVYGYTF	TGTGCCAGCAGCCGTGACTCAGTTTATGGCTACACCTTC	TRBV6-2/TRBV6-3	TRBJ1-2	-	-
CASSHRGPDEQYF	TGTGCCAGCTCACACAGGGGGCCAGACGAGCAGTACTTC	TRBV18	TRBJ2-7	TRBD1	few
CASRTGNQPQHF	TGCGCCAGCAGGACAGGGAACCAGCCCCAGCATTTT	TRBV5-1	TRBJ1-5	TRBD1	-
CASSTLPGQYPSKITLHF	TGTGCCAGTAGTACCCTACCGGGACAGTATCCCTCCAAGATCACCCTCCACTTT	TRBV19	TRBJ1-6	TRBD1	once
CASSPWTGGNEQFF	TGTGCCAGCAGCCCCTGGACAGGGGGCAATGAGCAGTTCTTC	TRBV9	TRBJ2-1	TRBD1	-
CASSASGNSPLHF	TGTGCCAGCAGCGCTAGCGGTAATTCACCCCTCCACTTT	TRBV3-1/TRBV3-2	TRBJ1-6	-	-
CASSFPGQGVAKNIQYF	TGTGCCAGCAGTTTTCCGGGACAGGGTGTAGCCAAAAACATTCAGTACTTC	TRBV28	TRBJ2-4	TRBD1	once
CASSVSTGTNTIYF	TGTGCCAGCAGCGTTTCGACAGGGACGAACACCATATATTTT	TRBV9	TRBJ1-3	TRBD1	-
CAIWTGGNTEAFF	TGTGCCATTTGGACGGGGGGGAACACTGAAGCTTTCTTT	TRBV19	TRBJ1-1	-	-
CASSIMAGNEQYF	TGTGCCAGCAGCATCATGGCCGGGAACGAGCAGTACTTC	TRBV7-2	TRBJ2-7	-	-
CASSLGRGPLGTQYF	TGTGCCAGCAGCTTGGGGCGGGGCCCACTCGGGACCCAGTACTTC	TRBV7-2	TRBJ2-5	-	-
CASSRGKREKLFF	TGTGCCAGCAGTCGAGGGAAAAGAGAAAAACTGTTTTTT	TRBV6-5	TRBJ1-4	-	-
CASSPLGQSGGNTEAFF	TGTGCCAGCTCACCTCTTGGACAGTCTGGAGGGAACACTGAAGCTTTCTTT	TRBV18	TRBJ1-1	-	-
CAIRGPGNTIYF	TGTGCCATCAGGGGGCCTGGAAACACCATATATTTT	TRBV10-3	TRBJ1-3	-	-
CASSQVAAVLNNEQFF	TGTGCCAGCAGCCAAGTTGCAGCGGTCCTAAACAATGAGCAGTTCTTC	TRBV4-2	TRBJ2-1	-	-
CASSPRTSGGSEYNEQFF	TGTGCCAGCTCACCGAGAACTAGCGGGGGGTCTGAATACAATGAGCAGTTCTTC	TRBV18	TRBJ2-1	TRBD2	-
CASSGRDRGQETQYF	TGTGCCAGCAGCGGCCGGGACAGGGGGCAAGAGACCCAGTACTTC	TRBV7-9	TRBJ2-5	TRBD1	-
CATGGGKGGYNEQFF	TGTGCCACCGGGGGGGGGAAAGGCGGCTACAATGAGCAGTTCTTC	TRBV6-5	TRBJ2-1	TRBD2	-